This T cell receptor (beta chain) was documented in a study of blood T cell repertoires in COVID-19. Overall study context: Donors in Cohort 3 counted as recovered after two negative PCRs, clearance, or symptom resolution. Sample material is recorded as cDNA or gDNA derived from T cells, B-cell-depleted T cells, or PBMCs.

The V end was cut by 1 base, the J end by 10 bases, with 5 bases between. The CDR3 loop spans 12 amino acids. Per the original data handling: Scientists estimated how many nucleated cells there were by amplifying reference gene primers. Data came from immunoSEQ multiplex PCR; TCRdb stores just in-frame clones and leaves some out. D and trimming were read from the DNA, whereas the V and J calls and clone size are those reported in that table. The repertoire has under 300,000 clones, roughly 91% of them found once; the top ten carry around 2%. The gene calls are TRBV12-3 or TRBV12-4 and TRBJ1-6, with a possible D match to TRBD1 (5 bases). Input material: PBMCs or T cells enriched from blood (not recorded which). This TCR was sampled from a woman aged 60 to 75 in a cohort exposed to, infected with or recovered from COVID-19 (not recorded which). CDR3 in DNA: TGTGCCAGCAGTTTAGGGGGCTCACCCCTCCACTTT. It is translated as CASSLGGSPLHF.